The rows below give T cell receptor beta chains drawn from one sample of a study of shared clonotypes between healthy human individuals. Profiled with immunoSEQ multiplex PCR; TCRdb holds only in-frame clones, not every one. This sample yields some 1.5 million clones, of which approximately 98% are seen a single time; less than 0.55% belongs to the top ten. Input material: naive CD4+ T cells sorted from blood. All receptors come from a man aged 30-40 years in good health. Each CDR3 is given with its conserved first and last residue. The order of the fields is D gene, J gene, clone size, V gene, CDR3 length, CDR3 DNA, CDR3 protein. The D gene is left open where the match is weak. Clone size, where shown, is once, few, many, or a class for clones that have expanded.

NA	TRBJ2-1	NA	TRBV9	14	TGTGCCAGCAGCGCGCCCGGGACGTCAAATGAGCAGTTCTTC	CASSAPGTSNEQFF
NA	TRBJ2-3	NA	TRBV10-2	15	TGCGCCAGCAGTGTGGCTACACCAAACACAGATACGCAGTATTTT	CASSVATPNTDTQYF
NA	TRBJ1-4	NA	TRBV5-1	14	TGCGCCAGCAGGTCCGGGACGGTTAATGAAAAACTGTTTTTT	CASRSGTVNEKLFF
TRBD1	TRBJ2-3	once	TRBV7-2	16	TGTGCCAGCAGTTACCAGATAGGGACAGGCACAGATACGCAGTATTTT	CASSYQIGTGTDTQYF
TRBD1	TRBJ1-2	NA	TRBV9	16	TGTGCCAGCAGCGTAGCTCCGGGACAGGGAATCTATGGCTACACCTTC	CASSVAPGQGIYGYTF
TRBD2	TRBJ2-7	NA	TRBV5-1	14	TGCGCCAGCAGCCTAGCGGGAGGGCCCCACGAGCAGTACTTC	CASSLAGGPHEQYF
NA	TRBJ1-2	NA	TRBV11-2	16	TGTGCCAGCAGCTTAGGGGGACATAAAAACTTCTATGGCTACACCTTC	CASSLGGHKNFYGYTF
NA	TRBJ2-7	NA	TRBV28	11	TGTGCCAGCATATCGGGCTACGAGCAGTACTTC	CASISGYEQYF
NA	TRBJ2-7	NA	TRBV28	14	TGTGCCAGCAGTCCTTTATTGGGGGATCACGAGCAGTACTTC	CASSPLLGDHEQYF
TRBD1	TRBJ1-5	NA	TRBV19	18	TGTGCCAGTAGTATAAGGCCCGGGACAGGGTTGGGAAATCAGCCCCAGCATTTT	CASSIRPGTGLGNQPQHF
NA	TRBJ2-7	once	TRBV7-8	12	TGTGCCAGCAGTCTGGACAGTCGCGAGCAGTACTTC	CASSLDSREQYF
NA	TRBJ2-2	NA	TRBV5-8	15	TGTGCCAGCAGCTTCTATCGGGAGAACACCGGGGAGCTGTTTTTT	CASSFYRENTGELFF
TRBD1	TRBJ2-2	NA	TRBV19	14	TGTGCCAGTAGATCGGGACAGCACACCGGGGAGCTGTTTTTT	CASRSGQHTGELFF
TRBD2	TRBJ2-2	NA	TRBV2	18	TGTGCCAGCAGGGAGGGACTAGCGGGAGGGCCGAGCACCGGGGAGCTGTTTTTT	CASREGLAGGPSTGELFF
TRBD1	TRBJ1-1	once	TRBV5-5	17	TGTGCCAGCAGCTTTTACCCTCCAGGACAGGATAGCACTGAAGCTTTCTTT	CASSFYPPGQDSTEAFF
NA	TRBJ2-7	NA	TRBV5-1	13	TGCGCCAGCATCAACTGGACGGACTACGAGCAGTACTTC	CASINWTDYEQYF
NA	TRBJ1-5	NA	TRBV18	14	TGTGCCAGCTCACCACTAAATAGCAATCAGCCCCAGCATTTT	CASSPLNSNQPQHF
NA	TRBJ1-3	NA	TRBV5-4	15	TGTGCCAGCAGCATTGGACCGGACTCTGGAAACACCATATATTTT	CASSIGPDSGNTIYF